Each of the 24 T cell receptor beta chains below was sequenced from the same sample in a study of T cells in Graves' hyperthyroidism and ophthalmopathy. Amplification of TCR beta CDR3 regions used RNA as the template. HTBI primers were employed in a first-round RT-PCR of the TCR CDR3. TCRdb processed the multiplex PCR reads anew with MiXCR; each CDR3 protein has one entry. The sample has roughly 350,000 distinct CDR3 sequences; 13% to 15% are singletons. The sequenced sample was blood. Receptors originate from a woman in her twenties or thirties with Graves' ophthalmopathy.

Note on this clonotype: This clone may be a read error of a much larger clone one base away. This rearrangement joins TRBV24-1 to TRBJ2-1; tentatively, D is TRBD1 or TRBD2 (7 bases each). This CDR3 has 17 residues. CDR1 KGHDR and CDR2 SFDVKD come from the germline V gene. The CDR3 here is CTTSRGPRGGDYNEQFF. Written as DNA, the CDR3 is TGTACCACCAGTAGGGGGCCGAGGGGGGGCGATTACAATGAGCAGTTCTTC.

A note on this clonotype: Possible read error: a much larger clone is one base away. This CDR3 is CVSSLAGGEKLFF. The CDR3 bases are TGTGTCAGCAGTTTGGCCGGAGGTGAAAAACTGTTTTTT. The genes are TRBV12-3 or TRBV12-4 and TRBJ1-4, with unresolved D. This CDR3 is 13 amino acids long.

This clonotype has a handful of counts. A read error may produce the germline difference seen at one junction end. The CDR3 region is CASSEAGGGHNEQFF. The CDR3 nucleotides are TGTGCCAGCAGCGAAGCGGGGGGCGGCCACAATGAGCAGTTCTTC. This sequence joins TRBV6-1 and TRBJ2-1; 9 bases are shared with TRBD2. The germline V gene encodes CDR1 MNHNS and CDR2 SASEGT. The CDR3 consists of 15 residues.

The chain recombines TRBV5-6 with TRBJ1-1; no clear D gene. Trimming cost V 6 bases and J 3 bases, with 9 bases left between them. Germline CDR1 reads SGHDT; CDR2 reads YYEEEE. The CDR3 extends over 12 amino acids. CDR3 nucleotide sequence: TGTGCCAGCAAAAATTTGGACACTGAAGCTTTCTTT. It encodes CASKNLDTEAFF.

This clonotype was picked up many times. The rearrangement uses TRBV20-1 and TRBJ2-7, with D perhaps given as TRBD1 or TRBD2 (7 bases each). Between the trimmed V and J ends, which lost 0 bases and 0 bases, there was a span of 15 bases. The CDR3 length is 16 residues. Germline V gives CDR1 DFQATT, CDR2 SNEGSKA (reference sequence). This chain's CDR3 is CSARDRGGQFSYEQYF. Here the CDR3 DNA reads TGCAGTGCTAGAGATAGGGGGGGACAGTTCTCCTACGAGCAGTACTTC.

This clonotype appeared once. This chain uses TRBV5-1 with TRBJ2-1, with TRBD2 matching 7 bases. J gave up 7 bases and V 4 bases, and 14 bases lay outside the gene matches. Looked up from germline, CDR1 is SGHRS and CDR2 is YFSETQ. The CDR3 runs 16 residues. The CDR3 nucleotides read TGCGCCAGCAGCCAAGAACCTCTAGCGGAATGGAATGAGCAGTTCTTC. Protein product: CASSQEPLAEWNEQFF.

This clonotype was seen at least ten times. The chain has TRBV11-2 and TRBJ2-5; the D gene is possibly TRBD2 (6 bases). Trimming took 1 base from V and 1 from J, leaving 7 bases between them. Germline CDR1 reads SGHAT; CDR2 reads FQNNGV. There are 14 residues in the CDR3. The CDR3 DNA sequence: TGTGCCAGCAGCTTAGTGGGGGGCCAAGAGACCCAGTACTTC. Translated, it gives CASSLVGGQETQYF.

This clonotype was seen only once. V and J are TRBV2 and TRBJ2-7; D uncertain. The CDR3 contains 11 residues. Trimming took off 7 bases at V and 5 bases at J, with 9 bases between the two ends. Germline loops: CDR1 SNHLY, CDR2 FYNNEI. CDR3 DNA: TGTGCCAGCACCAACCAGAACGAGCAGTACTTC. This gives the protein CASTNQNEQYF.

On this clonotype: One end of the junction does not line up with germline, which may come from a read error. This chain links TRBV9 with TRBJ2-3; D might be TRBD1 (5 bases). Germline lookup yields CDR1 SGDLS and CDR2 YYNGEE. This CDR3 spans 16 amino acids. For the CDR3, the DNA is TGTGCCAGCACCGTAGGTTCGGTGGGGCGCACAGATACGCAGTATTTT. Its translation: CASTVGSVGRTDTQYF.

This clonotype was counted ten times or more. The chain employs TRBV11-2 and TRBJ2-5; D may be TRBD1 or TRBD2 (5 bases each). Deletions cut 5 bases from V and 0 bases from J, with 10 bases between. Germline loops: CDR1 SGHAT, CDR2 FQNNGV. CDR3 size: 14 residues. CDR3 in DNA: TGTGCCAGCAGCATGTGGGGGAACCAAGAGACCCAGTACTTC. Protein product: CASSMWGNQETQYF.

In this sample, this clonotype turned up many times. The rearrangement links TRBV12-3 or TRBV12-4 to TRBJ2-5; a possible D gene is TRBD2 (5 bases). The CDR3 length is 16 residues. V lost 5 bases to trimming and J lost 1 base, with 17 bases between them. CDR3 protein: CASSQTIPRGQETQYF. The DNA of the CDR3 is TGTGCCAGCAGTCAGACTATCCCTCGCGGCCAAGAGACCCAGTACTTC.

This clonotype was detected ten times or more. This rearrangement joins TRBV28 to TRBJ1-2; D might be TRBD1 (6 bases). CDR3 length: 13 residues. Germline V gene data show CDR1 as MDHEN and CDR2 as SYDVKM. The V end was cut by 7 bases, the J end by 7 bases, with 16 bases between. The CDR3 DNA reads TGTGCCAGCACCACCCCGGGGGGGGCTGGCTACACCTTC. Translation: CASTTPGGAGYTF.

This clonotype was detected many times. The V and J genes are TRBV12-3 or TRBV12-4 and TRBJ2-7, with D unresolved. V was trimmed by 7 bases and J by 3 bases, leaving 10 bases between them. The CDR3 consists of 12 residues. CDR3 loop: CASTSNFYEQYF. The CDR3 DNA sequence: TGTGCCAGCACCTCAAATTTCTACGAGCAGTACTTC.

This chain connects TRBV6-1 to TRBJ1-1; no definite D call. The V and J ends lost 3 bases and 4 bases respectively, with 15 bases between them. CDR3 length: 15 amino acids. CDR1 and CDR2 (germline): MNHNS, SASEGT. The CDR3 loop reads CASSESPFRPTEAFF. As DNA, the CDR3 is TGTGCCAGCAGTGAGTCCCCCTTTCGTCCCACTGAAGCTTTCTTT.

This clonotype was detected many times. The CDR3 region is CASSQVSVSYEQYF. CDR3 bases: TGCGCCAGCAGCCAAGTATCGGTCAGCTACGAGCAGTACTTC. The gene calls are TRBV4-1 and TRBJ2-7; D gene ambiguous. Trimming pared 1 base from V and 3 bases from J, leaving 10 bases between. Germline loops: CDR1 MGHRA, CDR2 YSYEKL. This CDR3 has 14 residues.

CDR3 DNA sequence: TGTGCCAGCAGCCACAGGGAAGGTCAGCCCCAGCATTTT. Protein sequence: CASSHREGQPQHF. V usage is TRBV2 and J usage is TRBJ1-5, with D perhaps matching TRBD1 (6 bases). The CDR3 contains 13 residues. Germline-derived CDR1 and CDR2 are SNHLY and FYNNEI. With 6 bases removed from V and 6 bases from J, the gap between germline ends came to 12 bases.

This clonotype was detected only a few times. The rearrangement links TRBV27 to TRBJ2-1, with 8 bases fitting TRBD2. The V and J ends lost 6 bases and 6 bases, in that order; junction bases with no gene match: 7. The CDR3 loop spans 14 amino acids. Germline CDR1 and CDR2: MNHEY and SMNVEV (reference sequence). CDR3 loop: CASRGGGGINEQFF. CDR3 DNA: TGTGCCAGCAGGGGGGGCGGGGGGATCAATGAGCAGTTCTTC.

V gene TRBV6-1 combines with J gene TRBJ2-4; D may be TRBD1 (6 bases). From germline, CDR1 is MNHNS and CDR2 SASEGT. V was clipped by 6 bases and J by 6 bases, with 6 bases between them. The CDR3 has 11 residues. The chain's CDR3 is CASRQGNIQYF. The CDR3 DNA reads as TGTGCCAGCAGACAGGGAAACATTCAGTACTTC.

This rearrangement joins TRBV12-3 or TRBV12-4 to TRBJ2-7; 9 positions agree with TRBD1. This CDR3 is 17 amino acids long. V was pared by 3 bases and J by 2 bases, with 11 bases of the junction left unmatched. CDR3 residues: CASSFFVGQGKPYEQYF. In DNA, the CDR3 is TGTGCCAGCAGTTTTTTTGTAGGACAGGGGAAGCCCTACGAGCAGTACTTC.

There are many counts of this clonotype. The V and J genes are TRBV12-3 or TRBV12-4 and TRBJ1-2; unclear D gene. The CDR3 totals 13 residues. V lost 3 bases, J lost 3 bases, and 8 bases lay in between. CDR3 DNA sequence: TGTGCCAGCAGTTTTGTCCCGTACTATGGCTACACCTTC. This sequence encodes CASSFVPYYGYTF.

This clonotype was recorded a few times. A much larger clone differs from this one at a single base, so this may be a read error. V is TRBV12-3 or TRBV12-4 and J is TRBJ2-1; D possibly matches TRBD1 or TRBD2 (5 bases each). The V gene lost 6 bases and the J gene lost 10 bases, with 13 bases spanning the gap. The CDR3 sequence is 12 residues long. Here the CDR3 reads CASSRLGDEQFF. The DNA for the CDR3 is TGTGCCAGCAGCCGTCTAGGGGACGAGCAGTTCTTC.

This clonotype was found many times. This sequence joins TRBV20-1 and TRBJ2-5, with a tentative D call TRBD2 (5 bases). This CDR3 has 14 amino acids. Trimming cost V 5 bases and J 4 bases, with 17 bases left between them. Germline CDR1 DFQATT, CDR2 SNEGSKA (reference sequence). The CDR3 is CSAPRPGLRETQYF. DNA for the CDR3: TGCAGTGCTCCACGACCTGGACTTCGAGAGACCCAGTACTTC.

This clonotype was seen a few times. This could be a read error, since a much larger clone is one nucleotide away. CDR3 in amino acids: CSARDGWGGTEAFF. The DNA for the CDR3 is TGCAGTGCTAGAGATGGCTGGGGGGGCACTGAAGCTTTCTTT. This chain connects TRBV20-1 to TRBJ1-1; weak D call: TRBD1 (5 bases). The V end lost 0 bases, the J end lost 4 bases, and 12 bases lay between the germline ends. The CDR3 length is 14 residues. Germline CDR1 and CDR2: DFQATT and SNEGSKA (reference sequence).

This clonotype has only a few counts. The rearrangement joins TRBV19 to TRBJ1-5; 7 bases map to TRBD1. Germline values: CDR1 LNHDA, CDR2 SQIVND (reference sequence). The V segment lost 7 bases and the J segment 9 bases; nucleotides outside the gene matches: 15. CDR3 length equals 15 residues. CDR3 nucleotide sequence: TGTGCCAGTAAACAGGACAGGAGGCCCCGAGCGCCCCAGCATTTT. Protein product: CASKQDRRPRAPQHF.